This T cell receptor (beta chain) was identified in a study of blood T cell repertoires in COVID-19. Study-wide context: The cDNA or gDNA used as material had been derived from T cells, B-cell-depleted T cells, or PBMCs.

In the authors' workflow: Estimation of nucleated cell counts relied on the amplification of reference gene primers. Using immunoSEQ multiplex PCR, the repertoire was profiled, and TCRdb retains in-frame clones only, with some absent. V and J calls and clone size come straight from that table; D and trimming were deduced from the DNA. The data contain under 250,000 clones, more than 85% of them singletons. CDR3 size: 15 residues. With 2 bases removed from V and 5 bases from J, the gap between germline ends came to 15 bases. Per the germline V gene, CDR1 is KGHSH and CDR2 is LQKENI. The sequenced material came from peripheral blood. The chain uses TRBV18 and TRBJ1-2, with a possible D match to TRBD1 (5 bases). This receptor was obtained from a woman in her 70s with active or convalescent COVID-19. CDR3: CASSPTGGGVYGYTF. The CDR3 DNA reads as TGTGCCAGCTCACCAACAGGTGGAGGGGTATATGGCTACACCTTC.